A single count supports the clone carrying this T cell receptor beta chain. Germline assignment: CDR1 KGHSH and CDR2 LQKENI. J lost 10 bases, V lost 4 bases, and 5 bases had no gene match. The CDR3 extends over 14 amino acids. Sequenced by immunoSEQ multiplex PCR; TCRdb stores in-frame clones only, minus some. Seen here are about 36,000 clones, roughly 91% observed once, and the top ten hold around 0.47%. The source of the sample is a study of T cell changes during pregnancy in multiple sclerosis. This clonotype originated in a female donor in good health, enrolled as a control in a pregnancy study. The material was CD4+ T cells from peripheral blood mononuclear cells, obtained in the second trimester of pregnancy. This rearrangement joins TRBV18 to TRBJ2-1; TRBD2 matches 12 bases. The CDR3 DNA follows: TGTGCCAGCTCACTCGGACTAGCGGGATGGGAGCAGTTCTTC. Translated, it gives CASSLGLAGWEQFF.